The rows below give T cell receptor beta chains drawn from one sample of a study of shared clonotypes between healthy human individuals. The repertoire was sequenced with immunoSEQ multiplex PCR; TCRdb's copy has only in-frame clones and lacks some. The top ten clones hold approximately 1.7% of a sample with around 2.1 million clones, 85% to 95% of them seen once. Source material: naive CD8+ T cells from PBMCs. The receptors were gathered from a man between 18 and 29 years old in good health. Some clones in this sample may be carry-over from other donors' samples. CDR3s include the opening cysteine and the closing phenylalanine or tryptophan. A D gene is named only where the DNA matches it firmly. The size of a clone is reported for some rows only, either as once, few or many, or as a class for expanded clones.

clone_size	v_call	d_call	j_call	cdr3_nt	cdr3_aa
few	TRBV5-4	TRBD1	TRBJ1-1	TGTGCCAGCAGCTTGCAGGGGGTTCCTGAAGCTTTCTTT	CASSLQGVPEAFF
.	TRBV4-3	TRBD2	TRBJ2-7	TGCGCCAGCAGCTCCTCTAGCGGGAGGGCCTTTTACGAGCAGTACTTC	CASSSSSGRAFYEQYF
.	TRBV7-8	TRBD1	TRBJ2-7	TGTGCCAGCAGCGCCGACAGGGCCTACGAGCAGTACTTC	CASSADRAYEQYF
.	TRBV7-2	.	TRBJ2-1	TGTGCCAGCAGCTTTGGACGGGCGGAGCAGTTCTTC	CASSFGRAEQFF
.	TRBV9	TRBD2	TRBJ2-7	TGTGCCAGCAGCGTTAGCGGGAGGGCCTACGAGCAGTACTTC	CASSVSGRAYEQYF
.	TRBV5-6	TRBD2	TRBJ2-7	TGTGCCAGCAGCTTCCTAGCGCGGGGGTCCTTATCCTACGAGCAGTACTTC	CASSFLARGSLSYEQYF
.	TRBV28	.	TRBJ1-5	TGTGCCAGCAGTTTGGTTCTTGGCGGTGGCAATCAGCCCCAGCATTTT	CASSLVLGGGNQPQHF
.	TRBV28	TRBD2	TRBJ2-1	TGTGCCAGCAGTTTGTGGGGACTAGGTTCGACCGGTGAGCAGTTCTTC	CASSLWGLGSTGEQFF
few	TRBV9	.	TRBJ1-1	TGTGCCAGCAGCGCAAGGGGCACAGCTGAAGCTTTCTTT	CASSARGTAEAFF
once	TRBV14	.	TRBJ2-7	TGTGCCAGCAGCCAAGATACGTTCCCTGCCGAGCAGTACTTC	CASSQDTFPAEQYF
.	TRBV27	.	TRBJ2-3	TGTGCCAGCAGACTCGTTAGCGACCAGCGGGCGGTCTACACAGATACGCAGTATTTT	CASRLVSDQRAVYTDTQYF
.	TRBV6-1	.	TRBJ1-4	TGTGCCAGCAGTGAAGCCATTCGGACAGCAACTAATGAAAAACTGTTTTTT	CASSEAIRTATNEKLFF
once	TRBV27	.	TRBJ2-2	TGTGCCAGCAGTTTCGGGACACACAACACCGGGGAGCTGTTTTTT	CASSFGTHNTGELFF
.	TRBV28	.	TRBJ2-2	TGTGCCAGCATGCGCGGGATTGGGACCGGGGAGCTGTTTTTT	CASMRGIGTGELFF
.	TRBV27	.	TRBJ2-3	TGTGCCAGCAGTCCGAGGGGGGGTACGCAGTATTTT	CASSPRGGTQYF
few	TRBV10-3	TRBD1	TRBJ1-2	TGTGCCATCAGTGAGTCGGGGACAGGGAACGGCTACACCTTC	CAISESGTGNGYTF
.	TRBV2	.	TRBJ1-2	TGTGCCAGCAGTGATCACATCCTAGCTAACTATGGCTACACCTTC	CASSDHILANYGYTF
once	TRBV4-1	.	TRBJ2-5	TGCGCCAGCAGCCAAGGTGGGGAGACCCAGTACTTC	CASSQGGETQYF
.	TRBV27	.	TRBJ2-1	TGTGCCAGCAGTTTAGCGGCGGGGAATGAGCAGTTCTTC	CASSLAAGNEQFF
.	TRBV7-6	.	TRBJ1-6	TGTGCCAGCAGCCCTACTGGCAGGATCGGAGTTTTTTCACCCCTCCACTTT	CASSPTGRIGVFSPLHF
.	TRBV10-2	TRBD1	TRBJ2-1	TGCGCCAGCAGTGAGCCGGGACAGCGAGAATACAATGAGCAGTTCTTC	CASSEPGQREYNEQFF
.	TRBV11-1	.	TRBJ2-7	TGTGCCAGCAGCTCAACTCCAGGGGATAATTTCTACGAGCAGTACTTC	CASSSTPGDNFYEQYF
.	TRBV9	.	TRBJ2-7	TGTGCCAGCAGCGTGCGGGACGGCGGCCGCTACGAGCAGTACTTC	CASSVRDGGRYEQYF
.	TRBV9	.	TRBJ2-1	TGTGCCAGCAGCGTAGAACTAGCCGGGCCCGGCAATGAGCAGTTCTTC	CASSVELAGPGNEQFF
.	TRBV19	TRBD1	TRBJ1-2	TGTGCCAGTAGCGTGACAGGGGTCGGCTACACCTTC	CASSVTGVGYTF